This entry lists 21 T cell receptor beta chains sequenced from one sample in a study of beta chain features in type 1 diabetes. Findings and limits, study-wide: Shortening that was moderate but significant affected the TCRB CDR3s of Type 1 diabetes patients in all four CD4+ subsets.

Sequencing targeted expressed TCRB transcripts, as all isolated RNA had been reverse transcribed. Data came from immunoSEQ multiplex PCR; TCRdb stores just in-frame clones and leaves some out. The sample lists 150,000 to 200,000 clones; 7% to 9% were seen once. These receptors lack a known antigen. Sequenced input: central memory CD4+ T cells from blood. The receptors here all came from a man in his late teens or twenties with type 1 diabetes.

This chain joins TRBV10-3 and TRBJ2-5; 7 bases match TRBD2. CDR3 length equals 13 residues. The J segment lost 5 bases and the V segment lost 8 bases, leaving 8 bases of the junction unmatched. From germline, CDR1 is ENHRY and CDR2 SYGVKD. The CDR3 is CAIADPGGETQYF. The CDR3 DNA reads TGTGCCATCGCAGATCCGGGGGGTGAGACCCAGTACTTC.

This clone has more than one count but fewer than ten. V gene TRBV28 combines with J gene TRBJ2-3; no definite D call. Trimming took 6 bases from V and 6 from J, leaving 10 bases between them. The CDR3 sequence is 12 residues long. Germline V gene lookup returns CDR1 MDHEN and CDR2 SYDVKM. CDR3 DNA sequence: TGTGCCAGCAGACGCACCAGTGATACGCAGTATTTT. This encodes CASRRTSDTQYF.

This clone came up a few times. The chain couples TRBV28 to TRBJ2-1, with D possibly TRBD2 on 6 matching bases. Trimming pared 6 bases from V and 2 bases from J, leaving 8 bases between. The V gene's germline CDR1 is MDHEN and CDR2 SYDVKM. This CDR3 has 13 amino acids. CDR3 in DNA: TGTGCCAGCAGCGGGAGACCCTACAATGAGCAGTTCTTC. Translating it yields CASSGRPYNEQFF.

The table lists this clone with a few counts. This chain joins TRBV7-2 and TRBJ2-5, with TRBD2 as a possible D gene (6 bases). The CDR3 has 14 residues. Per germline, CDR1 SGHTA and CDR2 FQGNSA. Trimming cost V 5 bases and J 2 bases, with 12 bases left between them. The CDR3: CASSPPGVQETQYF. CDR3 nucleotides: TGTGCCAGCAGCCCTCCGGGGGTACAAGAGACCCAGTACTTC.

A few counts support this clone. The chain couples TRBV21-1 to TRBJ2-7; TRBD2, the D gene given by the table, was not confirmed from the DNA. TRBV21-1 is deemed a pseudogene. The CDR3 is 14 residues long. The CDR3 is CASGPTSGNYEQYF. The CDR3 DNA is TGTGCCAGCGGACCGACTAGCGGTAACTACGAGCAGTACTTC.

The chain uses TRBV5-1 and TRBJ2-1, with TRBD2 identical over 10 bases. This CDR3 has 17 amino acids. V shed 7 bases, J shed 0 bases, and the junction held 10 bases outside the gene matches. Germline CDR1 and CDR2: SGHRS and YFSETQ. The CDR3 sequence: CASHRTSGTSSYNEQFF. The CDR3 DNA reads as TGCGCCAGCCACAGGACTAGCGGAACTAGCTCCTACAATGAGCAGTTCTTC.

This clone was detected only a few times. The rearrangement links TRBV20-1 to TRBJ1-2, with a weak D call TRBD1 (6 bases). There are 11 residues in the CDR3. Between the trimmed V and J ends, which lost 7 bases and 3 bases, there was a span of 9 bases. From germline, CDR1 is DFQATT and CDR2 SNEGSKA (reference sequence). This chain's CDR3 is CSGTVDYGYTF. The CDR3 region has the DNA TGCAGTGGGACAGTGGACTATGGCTACACCTTC.

The chain is built from TRBV9 and TRBJ2-3, with 8 nucleotides matching TRBD2. The length of the CDR3 is 15 residues. J lost 5 bases, V lost 3 bases, and 8 bases had no gene match. Germline CDR1 SGDLS, CDR2 YYNGEE. Written as DNA, the CDR3 is TGTGCCAGCAGCGCGCGGGGGGCCCGGGGAGATACGCAGTATTTT. Its translation: CASSARGARGDTQYF.

The chain recombines TRBV5-1 with TRBJ2-1, with a possible D match to TRBD1 (5 bases). Trimming shortened V by 6 bases and J by 4 bases, and 5 bases separated the two germline ends. The CDR3 is 11 amino acids. Per germline, CDR1 SGHRS and CDR2 YFSETQ. CDR3 bases: TGCGCCAGCACAGGGTACAATGAGCAGTTCTTC. Translating gives CASTGYNEQFF.

The CDR3 DNA reads as TGTGCCCATCAGGGGCAGCGGGGTTACAATGAGCAGTTCTTC. It yields the protein CAHQGQRGYNEQFF. The V call is TRBV28, the J call TRBJ2-1; D is perhaps TRBD2 (7 bases). Trimming pared 11 bases from V and 4 bases from J, leaving 18 bases between. From germline, CDR1 is MDHEN and CDR2 SYDVKM. The CDR3 has 14 residues.

The chain has TRBV4-3 and TRBJ2-2; 8 bases match TRBD1. V lost 0 bases to trimming and J lost 13 bases; unmatched junction nucleotides: 7. The CDR3 has 14 amino acids. Germline loops: CDR1 LGHNA, CDR2 YSLEER. The CDR3 region is CASSQDWRTGWLFF. CDR3 bases: TGCGCCAGCAGCCAAGATTGGAGGACAGGGTGGCTGTTTTTT.

The chain combines TRBV11-2 with TRBJ2-5; 9 nucleotides align to TRBD1. The J call may be mistaken, given a closer DNA end match to TRBJ2-7. Germline CDR1 is SGHAT and CDR2 is FQNNGV. The CDR3 is 14 residues long. CDR3 sequence reads: CASRFRDRDGEQYF. Written as DNA, the CDR3 is TGTGCCAGCAGGTTCCGGGACAGGGATGGCGAGCAGTACTTC.

This clone has just a few counts. This rearrangement joins TRBV29-1 to TRBJ1-4; D is undetermined. V gave up 2 bases and J gave up 5 bases, with 6 bases separating them. There are 12 residues in the CDR3. CDR1 SQVTM and CDR2 ANQGSEA come from the germline V gene. The CDR3 loop reads CSVESQNEKLFF. The CDR3 DNA is TGCAGCGTTGAATCCCAGAATGAAAAACTGTTTTTT. Combining the CDR3 with reference TRBV29-1 and TRBJ1-4 gives the whole variable domain SAVISQKPSRDICQRGTSLTIQCQVDSQVTMMFWYRQQPGQSLTLIATANQGSEATYESGFVIDKFPISRPNLTFSTLTVSNMSPEDSSIYLCSVESQNEKLFFGSGTQLSVL.

The table lists this clone with a few counts. The chain couples TRBV7-6 to TRBJ2-5; 7 positions agree with TRBD1. Germline CDR1 is SGHVS and CDR2 is FNYEAQ. The V gene end was trimmed by 0 bases and the J gene end by 5 bases; junction bases not matched to a gene: 3. This CDR3 region has 14 residues. The CDR3 DNA is TGTGCCAGCAGCTTAGCATCACAGGGGGAGACCCAGTACTTC. Its protein is CASSLASQGETQYF. Variable domain in full (rest from reference TRBV7-6 and TRBJ2-5): GAGVSQSPRYKVTKRGQDVALRCDPISGHVSLYWYRQALGQGPEFLTYFNYEAQQDKSGLPNDRFSAERPEGSISTLTIQRTEQRDSAMYRCASSLASQGETQYFGPGTRLLVL.

This clone was detected a few times. The chain is built from TRBV4-3 and TRBJ2-3, with 12 bases matching TRBD2. V shed 0 bases, J shed 11 bases, and the junction held 3 bases outside the gene matches. This CDR3 is built from 14 residues. Germline assignment: CDR1 LGHNA and CDR2 YSLEER. For the CDR3, the DNA is TGCGCCAGCAGCCAAGATATGACTAGCGGGGGGCAGTATTTT. Translating gives CASSQDMTSGGQYF.

The rearrangement links TRBV9 to TRBJ2-2, with 9 bases matching TRBD1. Trimming at V came to 3 bases and at J to 2 bases, leaving 2 bases not matched to a gene. Germline V gene data show CDR1 as SGDLS and CDR2 as YYNGEE. This CDR3 comprises 15 residues. CDR3 DNA sequence: TGTGCCAGCAGCGGAACAGGGGGCAACACCGGGGAGCTGTTTTTT. Protein product: CASSGTGGNTGELFF.

This chain connects TRBV10-3 to TRBJ2-4; tentatively, D is TRBD1 (5 bases). The V gene lost 3 bases and the J gene lost 1 base, with 19 bases spanning the gap. The length of the CDR3 is 18 residues. CDR1 and CDR2 from the germline V gene are ENHRY and SYGVKD. The CDR3 DNA reads as TGTGCCATCAGTGAAGCAGGCAGGGCAGGGAAGGCCAAAAACATTCAGTACTTC. Its translation: CAISEAGRAGKAKNIQYF.

In its sample, this clone was seen many times. The same CDR3 can be traced to other DNA sequences in this sample. V and J are TRBV28 and TRBJ1-2, with unresolved D. The CDR3 loop spans 11 amino acids. V lost 1 base and J lost 8, with 5 bases in between. Germline lookup yields CDR1 MDHEN and CDR2 SYDVKM. The CDR3: CASSLSRGYTF. In nucleotides, the CDR3 is TGTGCCAGCAGTTTATCGCGCGGCTACACCTTC.

This clone was recorded a few times. V gene TRBV10-3 combines with J gene TRBJ2-3; 8 nucleotides agree with TRBD2. Germline assignment: CDR1 ENHRY and CDR2 SYGVKD. The CDR3 totals 15 residues. Trimming at V came to 4 bases and at J to 1 base, leaving 4 bases not matched to a gene. CDR3 sequence (DNA): TGTGCCATCAGTGTAGCGGGGAGCGGCACAGATACGCAGTATTTT. This encodes CAISVAGSGTDTQYF.

The chain combines TRBV15 with TRBJ2-1; D is perhaps TRBD2 (6 bases). The V gene lost 1 base and the J gene lost 5 bases, with 12 bases spanning the gap. This CDR3 has 15 amino acids. CDR1 is LNHNV, CDR2 YYDKDF, per germline (reference sequence). The DNA for the CDR3 is TGTGCCACCAGCAGAGGGGGTAGCGGCGACAATGAGCAGTTCTTC. It is translated as CATSRGGSGDNEQFF. Filled out from reference TRBV15 and TRBJ2-1, the complete variable domain reads DAMVIQNPRYQVTQFGKPVTLSCSQTLNHNVMYWYQQKSSQAPKLLFHYYDKDFNNEADTPDNFQSRRPNTSFCFLDIRSPGLGDTAMYLCATSRGGSGDNEQFFGPGTRLTVL.

This clone was counted a few times. The chain has TRBV28 and TRBJ1-2; tentatively, D is TRBD1 (5 bases). In germline, CDR1 is MDHEN, CDR2 SYDVKM. Trimming took off 3 bases at V and 9 bases at J, with 11 bases between the two ends. CDR3 size: 12 residues. CDR3 DNA sequence: TGTGCCAGCAGTTTGATTCGGGGGAGCTACACCTTC. Amino acids: CASSLIRGSYTF.